This TCR beta chain emerged from a study of T cell responses to AZD1222 COVID-19 vaccine. Points from the study as a whole: An increase in Spike-specific TCR breadth and depth was observed after two AZD1222 doses.

Germline V gives CDR1 LNHDA, CDR2 SQIVND (reference sequence). There are 13 residues in the CDR3. The V and J ends lost 3 bases and 8 bases respectively, with 13 bases between them. Sequencing was performed with immunoSEQ multiplex PCR; in TCRdb, only in-frame clones are kept and a portion is missing. This table holds 100,000 to 150,000 clones, 89% found once. This clone has only one observation. Its antigen is unidentified. Sequencing was performed on peripheral blood, taken on day 0 of AZD1222 vaccination. This clonotype originated in an adult in good health. The V gene is TRBV19, the J gene TRBJ1-2; D is undetermined. The CDR3 protein is CASSILEGGGYTF. As DNA, the CDR3 is TGTGCCAGTAGTATTTTGGAGGGAGGCGGCTACACCTTC.